The source of this T cell receptor (beta chain) is a study of OX40 agonist ivuxolimab in advanced cancers. Turning to the study itself: Checkpoint inhibitors had been given previously to 40% of patients.

Trimming took off 3 bases at V and 0 bases at J, with 17 bases between the two ends. The germline V gene encodes CDR1 MDHEN and CDR2 SYDVKM. The CDR3 runs 17 residues. The study's findings and limits: CD8+ T cells (on average) carried more expanded clones than CD4+ T cells. Some nonresponders likewise displayed low normalized T-cell clonal expansion.

In the case of this clone: As yet, its antigen is unknown.

The method was immunoSEQ multiplex PCR; TCRdb's version includes in-frame clones alone and lacks a portion of them. This table has about 77,000 clones, roughly 91% appearing once. The sequences come from CD4+ or CD8+ T cells sorted from blood, collected in a trial of the OX40 agonist ivuxolimab. The TCR sequence derives from an adult with an advanced solid tumor such as melanoma, head and neck, liver or kidney cancer. This rearrangement joins TRBV28 to TRBJ1-1; maybe TRBD1 (6 bases). CDR3: CASSLRSGAGMNTEAFF. The CDR3, as DNA: TGTGCCAGCAGTTTGCGGTCAGGGGCGGGAATGAACACTGAAGCTTTCTTT.